The present entry profiles one TCR beta chain with its context. Its antigen is still unknown. This specimen comes from a study of cytomegalovirus exposure and HLA in healthy donors. Study-level results: Most TCRs appeared rarely, but some public TCRs recurred in many donors. Altogether, around 160 TCR beta chains were recorded as cytomegalovirus-associated. A subsequent analysis found that TCR clusters from the first cohort also tended to co-occur in the 90 to 150 validation repertoires, with approximately 94% of cluster scores above 0.

While the first cohort had 500 to 700 subjects, the donors belonged to the separate validation cohort of about 130 subjects. The repertoire was sequenced with immunoSEQ multiplex PCR; TCRdb's copy has only in-frame clones and lacks some. The top ten hold about 0.96% of the sample, which has a few hundred thousand clones, 88% seen once. In germline, CDR1 is SGHRS, CDR2 YFSETQ. This CDR3 region has 12 residues. With 4 bases removed from V and 8 bases from J, the gap between germline ends came to 12 bases. V and J are TRBV5-1 and TRBJ1-2, with a tentative D call TRBD1 (5 bases). The specimen was PBMCs. The origin of this receptor is a man aged 25 to 40 in good health and CMV-seronegative. The CDR3 DNA follows: TGCGCCAGCAGCCCAGGGTTTGAGGGCTACACCTTC. Its translation is CASSPGFEGYTF.